This T cell receptor beta chain appears in the sequencing data of a study of blood T cells in healthy people across ages. Study outcomes and limitations: Age brought a roughly linear fall in TCR beta diversity measured per million T cells.

A second PCR of about 6 to 12 cycles used a sample-barcoded 5' primer and a J-beta primer mix. Each of the cDNA molecules was tagged by a template-switch adaptor with 12 random nucleotides. Paired-end reads containing CDR3 totaled no fewer than 2.5 million for each sample. From the 5' RACE reads, TCRdb called clonotypes with MiXCR, one entry per CDR3 protein. The sample holds about 1,500,000 distinct CDR3 sequences; about 30% are singletons and the top ten take roughly 8%. The V and J ends lost 6 bases and 6 bases respectively, with 18 bases between them. The CDR3 has 14 residues. Worth noting for this clonotype: The antigen remains unidentified. One base away lies a much larger clone, so this may be a sequencing read error.

The TCR comes from a woman aged 25 to 39 in good health. The source material was blood. The chain carries TRBV12-3 or TRBV12-4 and TRBJ2-7; tentative D call: TRBD1 (6 bases). As DNA, the CDR3 is TGTGCCAGCAGGTCATCCGGGACAAGGGGCGAGCAGTACTTC. It is translated as CASRSSGTRGEQYF.